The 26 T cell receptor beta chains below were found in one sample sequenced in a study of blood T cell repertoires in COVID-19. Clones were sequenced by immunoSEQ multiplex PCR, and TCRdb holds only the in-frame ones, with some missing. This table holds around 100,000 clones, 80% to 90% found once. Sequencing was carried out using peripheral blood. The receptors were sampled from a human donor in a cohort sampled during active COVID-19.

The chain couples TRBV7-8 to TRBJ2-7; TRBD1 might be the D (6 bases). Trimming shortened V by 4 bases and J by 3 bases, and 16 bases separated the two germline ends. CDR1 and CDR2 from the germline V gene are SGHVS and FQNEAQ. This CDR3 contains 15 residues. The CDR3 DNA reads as TGTGCCAGCAGCTCCCTTCTGGGGGCGAACTACGAGCAGTACTTC. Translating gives CASSSLLGANYEQYF.

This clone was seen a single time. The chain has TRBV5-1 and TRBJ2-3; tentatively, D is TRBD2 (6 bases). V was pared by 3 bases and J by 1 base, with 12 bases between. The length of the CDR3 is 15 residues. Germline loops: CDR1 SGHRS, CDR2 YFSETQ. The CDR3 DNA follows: TGCGCCAGCAGCTCCGCGGGACCTGGCACAGATACGCAGTATTTT. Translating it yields CASSSAGPGTDTQYF.

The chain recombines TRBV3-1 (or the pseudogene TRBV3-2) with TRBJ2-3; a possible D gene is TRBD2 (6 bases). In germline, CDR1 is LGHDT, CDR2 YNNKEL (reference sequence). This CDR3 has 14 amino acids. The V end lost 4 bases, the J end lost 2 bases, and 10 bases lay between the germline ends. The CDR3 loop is CASSPGLNTDTQYF. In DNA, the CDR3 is TGTGCCAGCAGCCCCGGACTAAACACAGATACGCAGTATTTT.

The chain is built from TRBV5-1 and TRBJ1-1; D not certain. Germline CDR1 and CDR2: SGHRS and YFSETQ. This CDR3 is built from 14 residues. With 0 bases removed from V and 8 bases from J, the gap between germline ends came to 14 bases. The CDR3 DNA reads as TGCGCCAGCAGCTTGGACCCGGGAATAGCCGAAGCTTTCTTT. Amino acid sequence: CASSLDPGIAEAFF.

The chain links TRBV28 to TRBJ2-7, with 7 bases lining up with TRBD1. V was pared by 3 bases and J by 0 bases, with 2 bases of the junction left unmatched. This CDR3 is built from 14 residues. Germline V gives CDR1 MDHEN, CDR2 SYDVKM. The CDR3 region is CASSLTGLSYEQYF. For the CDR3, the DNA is TGTGCCAGCAGTTTGACAGGGCTCTCCTACGAGCAGTACTTC.

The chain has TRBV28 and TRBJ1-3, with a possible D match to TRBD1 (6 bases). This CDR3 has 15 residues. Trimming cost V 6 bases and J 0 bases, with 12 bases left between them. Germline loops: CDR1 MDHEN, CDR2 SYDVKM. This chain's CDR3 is CASRGGSYSGNTIYF. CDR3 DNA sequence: TGTGCCAGCAGAGGGGGAAGCTACTCTGGAAACACCATATATTTT.

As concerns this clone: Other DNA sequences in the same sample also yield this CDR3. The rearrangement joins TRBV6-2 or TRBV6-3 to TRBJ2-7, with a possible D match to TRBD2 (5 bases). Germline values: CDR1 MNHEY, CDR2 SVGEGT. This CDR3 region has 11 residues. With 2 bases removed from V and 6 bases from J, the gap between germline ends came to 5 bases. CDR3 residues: CASSYRGEQYF. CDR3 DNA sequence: TGTGCCAGCAGTTACCGGGGCGAGCAGTACTTC.

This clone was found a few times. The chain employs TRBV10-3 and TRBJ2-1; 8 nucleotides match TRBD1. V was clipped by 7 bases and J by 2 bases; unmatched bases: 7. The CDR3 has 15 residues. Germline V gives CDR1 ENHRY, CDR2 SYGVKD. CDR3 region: CAIMPAGGPYNEQFF. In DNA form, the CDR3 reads TGTGCCATCATGCCGGCAGGGGGCCCCTACAATGAGCAGTTCTTC.

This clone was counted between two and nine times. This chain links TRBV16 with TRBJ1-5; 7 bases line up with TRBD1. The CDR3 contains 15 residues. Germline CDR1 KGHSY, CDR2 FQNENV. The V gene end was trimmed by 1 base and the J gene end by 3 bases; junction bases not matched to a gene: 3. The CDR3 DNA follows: TGTGCCAGCAGCCAATTTGACAGGGACAATCAGCCCCAGCATTTT. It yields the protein CASSQFDRDNQPQHF.

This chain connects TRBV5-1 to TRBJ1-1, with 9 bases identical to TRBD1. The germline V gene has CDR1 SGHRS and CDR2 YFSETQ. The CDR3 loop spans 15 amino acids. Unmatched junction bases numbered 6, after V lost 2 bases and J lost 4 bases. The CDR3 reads CASSFSGQGGTEAFF. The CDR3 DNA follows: TGCGCCAGCAGCTTCTCGGGACAGGGTGGCACTGAAGCTTTCTTT.

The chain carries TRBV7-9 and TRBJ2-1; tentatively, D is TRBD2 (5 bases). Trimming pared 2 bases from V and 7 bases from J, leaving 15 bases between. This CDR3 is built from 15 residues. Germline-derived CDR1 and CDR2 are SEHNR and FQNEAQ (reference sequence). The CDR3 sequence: CASSLSAGALNEQFF. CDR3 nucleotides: TGTGCCAGCAGCTTATCTGCGGGCGCTCTGAATGAGCAGTTCTTC.

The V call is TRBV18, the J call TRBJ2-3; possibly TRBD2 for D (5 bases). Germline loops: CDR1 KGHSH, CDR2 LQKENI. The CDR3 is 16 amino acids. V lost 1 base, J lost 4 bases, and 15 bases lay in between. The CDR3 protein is CASSPLEKGGADTQYF. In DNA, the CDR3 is TGTGCCAGCTCACCACTGGAGAAAGGAGGCGCAGATACGCAGTATTTT.

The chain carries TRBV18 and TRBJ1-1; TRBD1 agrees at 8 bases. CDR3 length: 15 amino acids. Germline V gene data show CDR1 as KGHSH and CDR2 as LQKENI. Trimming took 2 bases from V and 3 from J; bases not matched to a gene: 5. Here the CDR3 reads CASSPGTTGDTEAFF. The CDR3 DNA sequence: TGTGCCAGCTCACCAGGAACGACAGGGGACACTGAAGCTTTCTTT.

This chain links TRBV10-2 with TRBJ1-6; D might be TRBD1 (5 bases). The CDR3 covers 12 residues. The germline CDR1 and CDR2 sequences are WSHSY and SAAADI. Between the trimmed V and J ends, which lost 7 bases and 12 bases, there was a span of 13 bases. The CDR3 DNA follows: TGCGCCAGCACCGAGCGGGGGAAACCCCTCCACTTT. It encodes CASTERGKPLHF.

Written as DNA, the CDR3 is TGTGCCAGCAGCTTAGGCCCCGAACTAGCGGGGGGTACCTACGAGCAGTACTTC. This sequence encodes CASSLGPELAGGTYEQYF. This sequence joins TRBV13 and TRBJ2-7; TRBD2 matches 12 bases. V dropped 0 bases and J dropped 2; count of bases not matched to a gene: 8. The germline V gene encodes CDR1 PRHDT and CDR2 FYEKMQ (reference sequence). There are 18 residues in the CDR3.

CDR3 bases: TGTGCCAGCAGCCCGACAGGCTGGGGAGCCAATGAGCAGTTCTTC. Translating it yields CASSPTGWGANEQFF. V usage is TRBV28 and J usage is TRBJ2-1; D might be TRBD1 (6 bases). CDR1 and CDR2 from the germline V gene are MDHEN and SYDVKM. The CDR3 consists of 15 residues. V was clipped by 6 bases and J by 6 bases, with 18 bases between them.

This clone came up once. The CDR3 reads CASSESPSGSIDEQFF. The CDR3 nucleotides are TGCGCCAGCAGTGAGTCGCCCTCAGGGTCCATCGATGAGCAGTTCTTC. J is TRBJ2-1 and V is TRBV10-1, with D possibly matching TRBD1 (5 bases). The CDR3 is 16 amino acids. Germline assignment: CDR1 WNHNN and CDR2 SYGVQD (reference sequence). V was cut by 0 bases and J by 8 bases, with 17 bases left in between.

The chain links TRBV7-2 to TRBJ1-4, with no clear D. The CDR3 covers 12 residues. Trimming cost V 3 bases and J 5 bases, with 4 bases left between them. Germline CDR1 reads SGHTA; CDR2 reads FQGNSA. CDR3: CASSFQNEKLFF. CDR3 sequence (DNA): TGTGCCAGCAGCTTCCAGAATGAAAAACTGTTTTTT.

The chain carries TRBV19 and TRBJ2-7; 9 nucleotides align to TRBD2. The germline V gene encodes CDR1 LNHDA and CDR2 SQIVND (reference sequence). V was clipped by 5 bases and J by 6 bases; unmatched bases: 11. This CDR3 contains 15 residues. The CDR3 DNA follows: TGTGCCAGTAGTCAATTGTTAGCGGGAGTAGGCGAGCAGTACTTC. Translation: CASSQLLAGVGEQYF.

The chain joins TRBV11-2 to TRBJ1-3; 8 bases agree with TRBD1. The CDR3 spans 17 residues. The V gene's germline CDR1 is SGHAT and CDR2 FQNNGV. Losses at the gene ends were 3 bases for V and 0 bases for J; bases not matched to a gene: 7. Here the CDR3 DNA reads TGTGCCAGCAGCTTGGCTAACAGGGGGTACTCTGGAAACACCATATATTTT. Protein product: CASSLANRGYSGNTIYF.

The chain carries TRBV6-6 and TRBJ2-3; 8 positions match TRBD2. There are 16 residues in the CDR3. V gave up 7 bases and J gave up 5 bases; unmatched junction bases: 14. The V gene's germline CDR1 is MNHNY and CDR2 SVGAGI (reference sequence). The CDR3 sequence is CASTPTPGRGGDTQYF. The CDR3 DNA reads TGTGCCAGCACCCCCACCCCGGGTCGGGGGGGAGATACGCAGTATTTT.

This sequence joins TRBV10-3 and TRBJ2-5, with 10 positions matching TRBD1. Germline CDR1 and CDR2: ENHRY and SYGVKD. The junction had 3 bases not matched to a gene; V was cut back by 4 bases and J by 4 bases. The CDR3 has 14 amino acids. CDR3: CAISGTGGGETQYF. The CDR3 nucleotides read TGTGCCATCAGTGGGACAGGGGGAGGAGAGACCCAGTACTTC.

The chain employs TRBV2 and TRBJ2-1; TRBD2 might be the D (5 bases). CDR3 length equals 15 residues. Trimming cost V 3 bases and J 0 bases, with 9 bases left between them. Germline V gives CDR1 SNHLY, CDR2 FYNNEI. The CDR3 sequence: CASSESGSSYNEQFF. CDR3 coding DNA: TGTGCCAGCAGTGAGAGCGGCAGCTCCTACAATGAGCAGTTCTTC.

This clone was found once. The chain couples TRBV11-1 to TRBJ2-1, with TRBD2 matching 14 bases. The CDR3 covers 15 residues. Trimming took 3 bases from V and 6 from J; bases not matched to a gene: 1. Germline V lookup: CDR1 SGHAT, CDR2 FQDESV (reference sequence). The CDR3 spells CASSLGLAGVNEQFF. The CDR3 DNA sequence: TGTGCCAGCAGCTTGGGACTAGCGGGAGTCAATGAGCAGTTCTTC.

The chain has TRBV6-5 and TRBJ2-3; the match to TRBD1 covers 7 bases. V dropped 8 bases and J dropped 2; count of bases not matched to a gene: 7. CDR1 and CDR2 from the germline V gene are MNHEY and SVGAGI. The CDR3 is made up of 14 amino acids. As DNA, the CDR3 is TGTGCCAGCTCCGTGGACAGGCACACAGATACGCAGTATTTT. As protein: CASSVDRHTDTQYF.

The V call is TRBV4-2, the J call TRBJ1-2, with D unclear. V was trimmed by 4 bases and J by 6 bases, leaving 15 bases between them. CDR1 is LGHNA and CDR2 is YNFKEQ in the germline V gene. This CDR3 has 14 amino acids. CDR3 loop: CASSRSREPNGYTF. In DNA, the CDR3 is TGTGCCAGCAGCCGGTCCCGGGAACCCAATGGCTACACCTTC.